This T cell receptor beta chain was sequenced during a study of T cells in Graves' hyperthyroidism and ophthalmopathy. This clonotype was found a few times. The investigators amplified TCR beta CDR3 regions from RNA transcripts. First-round RT-PCR with HTBI primers amplified the TCR CDR3 region. TCRdb passed the multiplex PCR reads through MiXCR, listing each CDR3 protein once. The table includes about 500,000 distinct CDR3 sequences, about 15% detected once. Hyperthyroidism was newly diagnosed in patients aged 18 to 65 (duration under 2 months). Clinical symptoms, serum thyroxine and TRAb, thyroid ultrasound and orbital computed tomography together formed the diagnostic basis. The receptor's source is a woman between 18 and 30 years old with Graves' hyperthyroidism. Sequenced material: blood.

CDR3: CASSRDSRYEQYF. The CDR3 DNA is TGTGCCAGCAGTAGGGACAGTCGCTACGAGCAGTACTTC. J is TRBJ2-7 and V is TRBV27; 7 bases agree with TRBD1. With V trimmed by 5 bases and J by 3 bases, 4 bases remained unmatched. Looked up from germline, CDR1 is MNHEY and CDR2 is SMNVEV (reference sequence). The CDR3 spans 13 residues.